This T cell receptor (beta chain) stems from a study of cytomegalovirus exposure and HLA in healthy donors. Study-wide results and caveats: Compared with the roughly 670-donor mean, an Asian-associated ancestry cluster reportedly had fewer N-insertions, according to a later analysis. Most likely, a cluster of highly shared sequence variants arose as a sequencing artifact. Accurate predictions that matched the HLA-A and HLA-B alleles of most subjects were reportedly made from TCR beta sequences.

In the PCR, 60 Vbeta and 13 Jbeta primers were used. The method was immunoSEQ multiplex PCR; TCRdb's version includes in-frame clones alone and lacks a portion of them. Of about 160,000 clones in the sample, roughly 80% were seen once. This clone was counted once. Its matching antigen is unknown. V lost 4 bases to trimming and J lost 0 bases; unmatched junction nucleotides: 6. Germline values: CDR1 SGHDT, CDR2 YYEEEE. This CDR3 is built from 15 residues. Sequencing was carried out using PBMCs. This chain links TRBV5-6 with TRBJ2-7; 8 bases line up with TRBD1. The TCR sequence derives from a young man in good health and CMV-seropositive. Here the CDR3 reads CASSRKTGVSYEQYF. Written as DNA, the CDR3 is TGTGCCAGCAGCCGAAAGACAGGGGTCTCCTACGAGCAGTACTTC. The full variable domain, with the rest looked up from reference TRBV5-6 and TRBJ2-7, is DAGVTQSPTHLIKTRGQQVTLRCSPKSGHDTVSWYQQALGQGPQFIFQYYEEEERQRGNFPDRFSGHQFPNYSSELNVNALLLGDSALYLCASSRKTGVSYEQYFGPGTRLTVT.